One T cell receptor (beta chain) is described in this entry. Its antigen is currently not known. Within one base of it there is no much larger clone, and no base qualities were kept. In the paper's terms, the time point label means: at surgical resection after neoadjuvant nivolumab +/- ipilimumab. The samples were taken from NEOSTAR, a phase 2 randomized trial in operable NSCLC that tested neoadjuvant nivolumab or nivolumab plus ipilimumab, followed by surgery. Libraries came from the immunoSEQ multiplex PCR assay. Regarding the original processing steps: Repertoires were summarized by richness and clonality, and significantly expanded and contracted clones were identified between pre- and post-therapy samples. TCRdb holds this immuneACCESS table with in-frame rearrangements only. Some clones are missing; in checked studies, unresolved V genes explain under half, and the rest has no known cause. The V and J calls and the clone size are those of that table, but D and trimming were determined from the DNA. This sample holds some 6,500 clones; around 69% were observed only once. About 4.5% of the sample is held by the ten biggest clonotypes.

The germline V gene sets CDR1 to LGHNA and CDR2 to YNFKEQ. The CDR3, from cysteine to phenylalanine, totals 18 residues. The entry retains the CDR3 DNA only, 54 bases that are in frame from base 1. V is clipped by 0 bases and J by 3 bases, and the sequence between their germline boundaries is 17 bases long. This record comes from a study of neoadjuvant nivolumab and ipilimumab in lung cancer (dated by TCRdb to 2020 to 2022). With respect to the entire study: In the NEOSTAR trial, nivolumab was administered intravenously at 3 mg/kg on days 1, 15 and 29, and the combination arm also received ipilimumab 1 mg/kg on day 1 only. TCR repertoires in pretherapy (baseline) peripheral blood were compared with TCR repertoires in tumors resected at surgery after neoadjuvant immune checkpoint blockade. Matched pretherapy and resected tumor pairs were analyzed from seven patients, of whom four had been treated with nivolumab and three with nivolumab plus ipilimumab. The primary trial endpoint was the major pathologic response (MPR) rate in the intention-to-treat population in each study arm. A total of around 45 patients with operable NSCLC were treated in the trial, with 23 randomized to nivolumab monotherapy and 21 randomized to nivolumab plus ipilimumab. What the work shows at the level of the full study, not this receptor alone: Compared with tumor-adjacent uninvolved lung, resected tumors had greater TCR richness and clonality, and increases showed up in more of the dual-therapy-treated tumors. No significant correlation was found between TCR clonality and pathologic tumor regression, and only one major-pathologic-response sample was available for the clonality analysis. From pretherapy to surgery, tumor T-cell richness and clonality went up in three of three dual-therapy tumors, versus only two of four nivolumab-treated tumors. A small number of samples underwent TCR sequencing. Richness in tumors resected after neoadjuvant therapy showed a positive correlation with pretherapy blood TCR richness (Spearman R ~ 0.78).

This sequence uses TRBV4-2 and TRBJ1-4, with an unclear D gene assignment. Specimen: tumor tissue, collected after neoadjuvant nivolumab, alone or with ipilimumab, at or shortly before surgery. The receptor was derived from an adult with non-small cell lung cancer. CDR3 reads: CASSQDPAGLGANEKLFF. The nucleotide sequence reads TGTGCCAGCAGCCAAGATCCAGCGGGATTGGGCGCTAATGAAAAACTGTTTTTT.